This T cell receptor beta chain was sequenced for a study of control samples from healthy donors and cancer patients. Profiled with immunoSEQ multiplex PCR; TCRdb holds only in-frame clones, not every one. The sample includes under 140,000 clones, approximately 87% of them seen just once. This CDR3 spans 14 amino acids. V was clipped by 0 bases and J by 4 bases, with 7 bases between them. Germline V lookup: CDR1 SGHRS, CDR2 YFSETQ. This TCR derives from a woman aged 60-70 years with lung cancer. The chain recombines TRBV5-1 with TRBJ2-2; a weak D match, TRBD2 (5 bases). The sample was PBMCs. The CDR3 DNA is TGCGCCAGCAGCTTGGTAACTAGCACCGGGGAGCTGTTTTTT. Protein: CASSLVTSTGELFF.